This T cell receptor (beta chain) was sequenced for a study of blood T cell repertoires in COVID-19. Study at large: T cells, B-cell-depleted T cells, or PBMCs provided the cDNA or gDNA that served as material.

Per the original methods: The authors estimated nucleated cell counts from reference gene primer amplification. TCRdb's copy holds only in-frame clones and misses some; the assay was immunoSEQ multiplex PCR. V, J and clone size are taken as reported in that table, and D and trimming were inferred from the DNA itself. The repertoire holds about 52,000 clones, with over 80% as singletons. The V segment lost 4 bases and the J segment 5 bases; nucleotides outside the gene matches: 7. The germline gives CDR1 LNHDA, CDR2 SQIVND (reference sequence). The CDR3 consists of 15 residues. Sequencing was done on a sample of peripheral blood. This TCR derives from a man between 65 and 85 years old with active COVID-19. J is TRBJ2-3 and V is TRBV19; 9 nucleotides agree with TRBD1. CDR3 sequence reads: CASSTTGGGGDTQYF. The CDR3 DNA is TGTGCCAGTAGTACGACAGGGGGAGGAGGAGATACGCAGTATTTT.